Shown below are 2 T cell receptor beta chains from a single sample sequenced in a study of T cells in Graves' hyperthyroidism and ophthalmopathy. Amplification of TCR beta CDR3 regions was performed using RNA transcripts as template. When the TCR CDR3 underwent first-round RT-PCR, the HTBI primer set was used. TCRdb passed the multiplex PCR reads through MiXCR, listing each CDR3 protein once. The sample carries under 350,000 distinct CDR3 sequences, around 20% recorded once. The sample comprised blood. These receptors originate from a woman in her forties or fifties with Graves' hyperthyroidism.

This clonotype was recorded many times. The chain recombines TRBV10-3 with TRBJ1-2; weak D call: TRBD1 (5 bases). The V and J ends lost 4 bases and 8 bases respectively, with 11 bases between them. CDR1 and CDR2 from the germline V gene are ENHRY and SYGVKD. The CDR3 runs to 12 residues. The chain's CDR3 is CAISAGTDGYTF. The DNA for the CDR3 is TGTGCCATCAGTGCCGGGACTGACGGCTACACCTTC.

The gene calls are TRBV5-1 and TRBJ2-2, with D tentatively TRBD2 (6 bases). From germline, CDR1 is SGHRS and CDR2 YFSETQ. V lost 0 bases and J 6 bases, leaving 18 bases between the germline ends. CDR3 length equals 17 residues. As DNA, the CDR3 is TGCGCCAGCAGCTTGGCTAGGGGACTCTTCCTTTCCGGGGAGCTGTTTTTT. Protein sequence: CASSLARGLFLSGELFF.